This T cell receptor (beta chain) stems from a study of T cell responses to AZD1222 COVID-19 vaccine. CDR3 length equals 15 residues. From germline, CDR1 is GTSNPN and CDR2 SVGIG (reference sequence). V lost 2 bases to trimming and J lost 9 bases, with 20 bases between them. Clones were sequenced by immunoSEQ multiplex PCR, and TCRdb holds only the in-frame ones, with some missing. The table has 99,000 or so clones, approximately 90% seen once. The source material was peripheral blood, sampled on day 0 of AZD1222 vaccination. The clonotype comes from an adult in good health. This chain joins TRBV30 and TRBJ2-1; D may be TRBD1 (6 bases). The CDR3 DNA reads TGTGCCTGGAGTCTAAGGGGGTCTAGAATGGTTGAGCAGTTCTTC. It encodes CAWSLRGSRMVEQFF.